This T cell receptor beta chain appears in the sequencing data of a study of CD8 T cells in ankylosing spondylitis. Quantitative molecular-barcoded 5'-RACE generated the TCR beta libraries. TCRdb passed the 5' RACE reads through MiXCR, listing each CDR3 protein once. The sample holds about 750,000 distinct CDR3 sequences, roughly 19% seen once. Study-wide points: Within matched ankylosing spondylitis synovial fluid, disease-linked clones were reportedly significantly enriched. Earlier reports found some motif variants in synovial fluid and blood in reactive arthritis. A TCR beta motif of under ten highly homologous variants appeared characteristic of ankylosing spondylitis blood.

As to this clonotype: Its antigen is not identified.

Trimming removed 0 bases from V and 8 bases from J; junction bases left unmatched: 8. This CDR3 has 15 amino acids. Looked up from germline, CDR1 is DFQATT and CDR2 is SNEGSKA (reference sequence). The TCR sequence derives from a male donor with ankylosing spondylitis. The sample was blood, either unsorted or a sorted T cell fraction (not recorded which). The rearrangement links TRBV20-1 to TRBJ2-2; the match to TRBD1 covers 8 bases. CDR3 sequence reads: CSARDLRRGLGELFF. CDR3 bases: TGCAGTGCTAGAGATCTTCGCAGGGGGCTAGGGGAGCTGTTTTTT.